A selection of T cell receptor beta chains follows, all from one sample in a study of CD8+CD57+ T cells in acquired aplastic anemia. TCRdb independently ran MiXCR on the reads; one entry per CDR3 protein. The sample lists fewer than 300,000 distinct CDR3 sequences, 82% occurring once. Material: sorted CD4+, CD8+, or CD8+CD57+ T cells (not recorded which) from PBMCs. These receptor sequences come from a human donor with aplastic anemia. Both conserved end residues are trimmed from each CDR3. Fields, in order: J gene, V gene, clone size, CDR3 protein. Clone size is shown for a subset of rows, as once, few, many or a class of expanded clone.

j_call: TRBJ2-3; v_call: TRBV7-2; clone_size: NA; cdr3_aa: ASSPTGRSSDTQY
j_call: TRBJ2-1; v_call: TRBV11-2; clone_size: NA; cdr3_aa: ASSLDPYNEQF
j_call: TRBJ2-5; v_call: TRBV5-8; clone_size: once; cdr3_aa: ACDVAADQETQY
j_call: TRBJ2-1; v_call: TRBV7-8; clone_size: once; cdr3_aa: ASSLQGGPETQEQF
j_call: TRBJ2-3; v_call: TRBV15; clone_size: NA; cdr3_aa: ATSSPRGQDTQY
j_call: TRBJ2-1; v_call: TRBV7-3; clone_size: NA; cdr3_aa: ASSSPAGTSSVAEQF
j_call: TRBJ2-1; v_call: TRBV11-2; clone_size: NA; cdr3_aa: ASSFGLTGGQF
j_call: TRBJ2-1; v_call: TRBV7-2; clone_size: NA; cdr3_aa: ASSLQRGGGTDEQF
j_call: TRBJ2-5; v_call: TRBV15; clone_size: NA; cdr3_aa: ATSSRGHADAQY
j_call: TRBJ2-5; v_call: TRBV9; clone_size: NA; cdr3_aa: ASSGGGERETQH
j_call: TRBJ2-3; v_call: TRBV7-3; clone_size: NA; cdr3_aa: ASSPTASYNEQ
j_call: TRBJ1-2; v_call: TRBV5-6; clone_size: NA; cdr3_aa: ASSLSPTELNYGYT
j_call: TRBJ2-3; v_call: TRBV7-8; clone_size: NA; cdr3_aa: ASSVGGTDKKY
j_call: TRBJ2-3; v_call: TRBV19; clone_size: NA; cdr3_aa: ASNIGQGPNEQF
j_call: TRBJ2-3; v_call: TRBV15; clone_size: NA; cdr3_aa: ASSLGGSPETQY
j_call: TRBJ2-7; v_call: TRBV7-2; clone_size: NA; cdr3_aa: ASSLPGGADYGY
j_call: TRBJ1-1; v_call: TRBV2; clone_size: once; cdr3_aa: ASSLGLTGTPDAC
j_call: TRBJ2-7; v_call: TRBV2; clone_size: NA; cdr3_aa: ASSDRVYEQY
j_call: TRBJ2-1; v_call: TRBV24-1; clone_size: NA; cdr3_aa: ATRDRQGGNEQF
j_call: TRBJ2-3; v_call: TRBV9; clone_size: NA; cdr3_aa: ASGGGARNTGY
j_call: TRBJ1-1; v_call: TRBV7-9; clone_size: NA; cdr3_aa: ASSLAMRGYNNEF
j_call: TRBJ2-3; v_call: TRBV2; clone_size: once; cdr3_aa: ASGLADGPNEQF
j_call: TRBJ1-5; v_call: TRBV4-1; clone_size: many; cdr3_aa: ASSQIGTRVNQPQH